These T cell receptor beta chains were read from a single sample in a study of T-cell memory formation after mild COVID-19. Using its own MiXCR run on the 5' RACE reads, TCRdb lists one record per CDR3 protein. The sample has a few hundred thousand distinct CDR3 sequences, approximately 15% seen once; the top ten hold around 20%. Sequencing was carried out using PBMCs or a T cell subset sorted from them (not recorded which). Every receptor here comes from a young man who had mild COVID-19 (a few samples of this study predate the infection). Cell type and time point are not known. CDR3s include the opening cysteine and the closing phenylalanine or tryptophan. The D gene is left open where the match is weak. The size of a clone is reported for some rows only, either as once, few or many, or as a class for expanded clones.

len	d_gene	j_gene	v_gene	abundance	CDR3aa	CDR3nt
15	TRBD2	TRBJ2-3	TRBV4-3	many	CASTRVAGVRDTQYF	TGCGCCAGCACGAGGGTGGCGGGGGTTAGAGATACGCAGTATTTT
15	NA	TRBJ1-2	TRBV3-1	NA	CASSQGTDGGSGYTF	TGTGCCAGCAGCCAAGGCACTGACGGAGGGTCTGGCTACACCTTC
14	TRBD1	TRBJ2-7	TRBV5-6	many	CASSLPGQGSEQYF	TGTGCCAGCAGCTTGCCGGGACAGGGTTCCGAGCAGTACTTC
15	NA	TRBJ1-2	TRBV4-3	few	CASTQGVETAYGYTF	TGCGCCAGCACCCAAGGGGTGGAGACAGCCTATGGCTACACCTTC
13	NA	TRBJ1-5	TRBV20-1	NA	CSALKGGAQPQHF	TGCAGTGCTCTAAAAGGGGGGGCTCAGCCCCAGCATTTT
14	TRBD1	TRBJ1-2	TRBV5-1	NA	CASSLNRGNYGYTF	TGCGCCAGCAGCTTGAACAGGGGGAACTATGGCTACACCTTC
14	NA	TRBJ2-1	TRBV11-3	many	CASSLDHNDNEQFF	TGTGCCAGCAGCCTGGATCACAATGACAATGAGCAGTTCTTC
15	NA	TRBJ1-2	TRBV27	NA	CASSFNGHPNYGYTF	TGTGCCAGCAGTTTCAACGGACACCCCAACTATGGCTACACCTTC
16	TRBD1	TRBJ1-5	TRBV4-1	few	CASSRGTGALYQPQHF	TGCGCCAGCAGCCGCGGGACAGGGGCCCTATATCAGCCCCAGCATTTT
15	NA	TRBJ2-2	TRBV6-2/TRBV6-3	few	CASRSTGKGTGELFF	TGTGCCAGCAGATCAACAGGGAAGGGGACCGGGGAGCTGTTTTTT
15	NA	TRBJ2-3	TRBV5-6	NA	CASSLGPPQGDTQYF	TGTGCCAGCAGCTTGGGACCGCCCCAGGGAGATACGCAGTATTTT
15	NA	TRBJ2-6	TRBV19	NA	CASSTSSSGANVLTF	TGTGCCAGTAGTACCTCCTCTTCTGGGGCCAACGTCCTGACTTTC
15	NA	TRBJ1-1	TRBV3-1	few	CASSQEDSAATEAFF	TGTGCCAGCAGCCAAGAGGACAGTGCGGCCACTGAAGCTTTCTTT
14	NA	TRBJ1-5	TRBV20-1	few	CSARDSLSNQPQHF	TGCAGTGCCCGGGATAGCCTGAGCAATCAGCCCCAGCATTTT
11	NA	TRBJ2-7	TRBV20-1	NA	CSASAGYEQYF	TGCAGTGCATCGGCAGGGTACGAGCAGTACTTC
16	TRBD2	TRBJ2-1	TRBV5-1	few	CASSRPPGGGAGEQFF	TGCGCCAGCAGCCGTCCCCCTGGCGGGGGGGCTGGTGAGCAGTTCTTC
17	TRBD2	TRBJ2-3	TRBV9	NA	CASSSRRTSGGTDTQYF	TGTGCCAGCAGCTCCAGAAGGACTAGCGGGGGGACAGATACGCAGTATTTT
14	TRBD1	TRBJ2-5	TRBV12-5	NA	CASGLGTVQETQYF	TGTGCTAGTGGCTTGGGGACAGTCCAAGAGACCCAGTACTTC